This T cell receptor (beta chain) stems from a study of shared clonotypes between healthy human individuals. CD45RO-negative cells were positively selected for CCR7, leaving out terminally differentiated effector memory CD45RA+ cells. This CDR3 region has 15 residues. Deletions cut 5 bases from V and 7 bases from J, with 17 bases between. Per germline, CDR1 MNHEY and CDR2 SVGAGI. Sequencing used immunoSEQ multiplex PCR; TCRdb keeps in-frame clones, though not all of them. The repertoire includes roughly 1,800,000 clones, about 95% of them detected once, and 1.2% sits in the top ten. The chain carries TRBV6-5 and TRBJ2-2; D may be TRBD2 (5 bases). The clonotype comes from a man younger than 30 in good health. Sequenced: naive CD8+ T cells sorted from blood. The CDR3 nucleotides are TGTGCCAGCAGTCCTTTTAGCGAGAGGATCGGGGAGCTGTTTTTT. Amino acid sequence: CASSPFSERIGELFF.